This T cell receptor (beta chain) was captured in a study of blood T cells in healthy people across ages. Whole-study findings and limits: With age, beta diversity per million T cells declined roughly linearly, significantly by 35 to 40.

The second PCR ran roughly 6 to 12 cycles with a sample-barcoded 5' primer and J-beta primers. TCRdb called the 5' RACE reads again in MiXCR, with one record for every CDR3 protein. Among about 640,000 distinct CDR3 sequences listed, around three fifths were seen once. As to this clonotype: The antigen remains undetermined.

This CDR3 is 15 amino acids long. The germline CDR1 and CDR2 sequences are SGHAT and FQNNGV. Trimming cost V 3 bases and J 5 bases; bases outside gene matches: 10. The chain uses TRBV11-2 and TRBJ2-7; TRBD1 matches 7 bases. Sequenced: blood. This clonotype was sampled from a man aged 55 to 69 in good health. CDR3 DNA sequence: TGTGCCAGCAGCTTTTACCGGGACAGCACCAACGAGCAGTACTTC. Its protein is CASSFYRDSTNEQYF.